This T cell receptor beta chain is from a study of CD8+ T cells in alopecia areata (dated by TCRdb to the late 2010s). Context from the whole study: Treated patients were enrolled in an open-label pilot trial of oral tofacitinib at 5 to 10 mg twice daily for moderate-to-severe alopecia areata. Patients on tofacitinib were biopsied at baseline and after 4 and 24 weeks of treatment, and several of the patients also had a later scalp biopsy. Scalp tissue and sorted CD4+ and CD8+ peripheral blood T cells from patchy and totalis/universalis alopecia areata patients and from healthy controls were covered by human TCRbeta sequencing. To study T cell clonal expansion in alopecia areata, the researchers applied high-throughput TCRbeta sequencing to both the C3H/HeJ mouse model and human patients. Tofacitinib was given for 6 to 18 months, followed by 6 months of follow-up off drug to assess delayed response and recurrence. Clonality in the scalp was compared among normal scalp (n=4), patchy alopecia areata scalp (n=8), and alopecia totalis/universalis scalp (n=8). immunoSEQ multiplex PCR using 35 Vbeta forward primers and 13 Jbeta reverse primers was used to amplify TCRbeta CDR3 regions. RNA was obtained with the PAXgene miRNA kit for fixed scalp, the miRNeasy kit for PBMCs, and the RNeasy kit for mouse skin. What the authors observed across the whole study: TCR sequences shared between patients were less clear than in mice, possibly partly because of HLA diversity in the patient population. Unlike mouse skin, where gammadelta T cells dominate, normal human skin contains resident alphabeta T cells that get sequenced too, which complicates analysis of the scalp TCR repertoire. Compared with normal scalp, lesional scalp had higher clonality and more expanded CD8+ clones, particularly in alopecia totalis/universalis, a pattern that suggests antigenic drive.

From the cysteine up to the phenylalanine, the CDR3 has a length of 13 residues. Of the read, only the CDR3 DNA is kept; its 39 bases are in frame from base 1. The junction shows trimming of 5 bases on V and 4 bases on J, plus 9 bases between the germline ends. Taken from the germline V gene, the CDR1 and CDR2 loops are SGHVS and FQNEAQ. Lesional scalp punch biopsies and peripheral blood were collected from alopecia areata patients. PBMCs were separated by density centrifugation and stained for CD3, CD4 and CD8, after which CD4+ and CD8+ T cells were sorted on a FACSAria. At least ten counts were recorded for this clone. This clone's antigen is unknown. No quality values exist for individual bases; no much larger clone is one base distant. Receptor libraries were prepared by the immunoSEQ multiplex PCR assay. RNA was extracted from all samples and reverse transcribed into cDNA, which served as template for TCR sequencing. First-strand cDNA was synthesized using SuperScript III with a 2:1 mix of oligo-dT and random hexamers. Amplification bias was assessed with a synthetic immune receptor repertoire, and residual bias was removed computationally. The paper's processing steps were these. Raw reads were preprocessed to remove errors, and CDR3 was defined by IMGT conventions from the conserved cysteine to phenylalanine. Clonality was calculated as 1 minus Shannon entropy normalized by log2 of the number of productive unique TCRs. Whether each scalp clone was CD4 or CD8 was inferred by checking scalp TCRbeta sequences against the CD4 and CD8 repertoires from sorted blood. TCRdb's version of the immuneACCESS table is confined to in-frame rearrangements and falls short of the full clone set. An unresolved V gene accounts for under half of the shortfall where checked; the remainder is of unknown origin. V and J calls and clone size are as listed in that table; D and trimming were resolved from the DNA. This sample lists about 97,000 clones; 41% were detected once. Jointly, the top ten make up around 1.5% of the sample.

The chain is assembled from TRBV7-8 and TRBJ1-5; matching of 6 bases hints at TRBD1 as the D gene. Sample: CD4+ T cells sorted from blood. The TCR originated in a human donor with alopecia areata. This receptor has the CDR3 CASSVQGNQPQHF. Read as DNA, the sequence is TGTGCCAGCAGCGTACAGGGAAATCAGCCCCAGCATTTT.